The subject of this entry is one T cell receptor beta chain. With 5 bases clipped from V and 2 bases from J, the junction kept 15 bases outside the gene matches. The CDR3 is made up of 17 amino acids. Germline V gene sequence: CDR1 SGHDT, CDR2 YYEEEE. These data originate in a study of blood T cell repertoires in COVID-19. Enrolled during active infection, Seattle patients were then followed longitudinally. Methods used by the authors: Estimation of nucleated cell counts was performed using reference gene primer amplification. The repertoire was sequenced with immunoSEQ multiplex PCR; TCRdb's copy has only in-frame clones and lacks some. Clone size and V and J calls were adopted from that table, with D and trimming inferred from the DNA. The top ten clones hold around 5% of a sample with under 200,000 clones, 85% of them seen once.

The specimen sequenced was peripheral blood. This TCR was recovered from a woman between 45 and 60 years old with COVID-19, enrolled during active disease. V gene TRBV5-6 combines with J gene TRBJ1-1, with 7 bases matching TRBD1. The CDR3 region is CASRPAALTGINTEAFF. For the CDR3, the DNA is TGTGCCAGCAGGCCCGCTGCCCTGACAGGGATTAACACTGAAGCTTTCTTT.